The subject of this entry is one T cell receptor beta chain. Its cognate antigen is unknown. The table came from immunoSEQ multiplex PCR; TCRdb's copy has only in-frame clones and leaves some out. Here the sample spans roughly 140,000 clones, 80% to 95% being singletons. This CDR3 has 14 amino acids. Per germline, CDR1 ENHRY and CDR2 SYGVKD. Trimming left V 5 bases short and J 1 base short, with 9 bases between. The data originate from a study of T cell responses to AZD1222 COVID-19 vaccine. Study-wide results and caveats: Donors skewed white British and female; clonal diversity was possibly underestimated. Breadth and depth of Spike-specific TCRs rose after two AZD1222 doses. Repertoire collection took place solely once the T cell response had peaked.

The sequenced sample was peripheral blood, obtained 28 days after the second AZD1222 dose. The rearrangement links TRBV10-3 to TRBJ1-3; D remains ambiguous. The receptor was derived from an adult who received the AZD1222 COVID-19 vaccine. CDR3 sequence reads: CAISPERSGNTIYF. The CDR3 nucleotides read TGTGCCATCAGTCCAGAGAGATCTGGAAACACCATATATTTT.